The present entry profiles one T cell receptor (beta chain) with its context. This record belongs to a study of blood T cell repertoires in COVID-19. Profiled with immunoSEQ multiplex PCR; TCRdb holds only in-frame clones, not every one. In the table there are about 48,000 clones, about nine tenths of which are singletons. This clonotype originated in a woman older than 75 with COVID-19, enrolled during active disease. Sequenced input: peripheral blood.

The CDR3 nucleotides are TGTGCCAGCAGGAGCGGTAGCACAGATACGCAGTATTTT. Translating it yields CASRSGSTDTQYF. The chain recombines TRBV6-5 with TRBJ2-3; D might be TRBD2 (5 bases). Germline CDR1 MNHEY, CDR2 SVGAGI. Trimming took 6 bases from V and 0 from J, leaving 7 bases between them. The CDR3 is 13 residues long.